This T cell receptor (beta chain) was captured by sequencing in a study of graft-versus-host responses after intestinal transplantation. Study observations and caveats: Detection of GvH clones occurred in recipient marrow, and some had their first appearance in ileum or blood. Declining HvG levels early post-transplant were linked to peak circulating GvH clone levels.

With regard to this clone: Its antigen is not known.

Clones were sequenced by immunoSEQ multiplex PCR, and TCRdb holds only the in-frame ones, with some missing. The sample records about 97,000 clones, roughly nine tenths being singletons. Trimming took off 6 bases at V and 0 bases at J, with 8 bases between the two ends. From germline, CDR1 is SNHLY and CDR2 FYNNEI. This CDR3 is built from 14 residues. The source is a human donor who was the organ donor for an intestinal transplant. This specimen was unstimulated CD4+ T cells sorted from spleen or lymph node cells, taken before transplant. The chain is built from TRBV2 and TRBJ2-2; TRBD1 might be the D (5 bases). This CDR3 reads CASRYRTNTGELFF. The CDR3 coding sequence is TGTGCCAGCAGGTACAGGACGAACACCGGGGAGCTGTTTTTT.